Given below is one TCR beta chain in context. The table lists this clone with a few counts. Its antigen is unknown. No qualities accompany the bases; no much larger clone lies one base away. This sample stems from a study of OX40 agonist ivuxolimab in advanced cancers. With respect to the entire study: Ivuxolimab was a fully human IgG2 agonistic monoclonal antibody targeting the costimulatory receptor OX40 (CD134). Intravenous ivuxolimab was administered to patients every 2 weeks at six dose levels: 0.01, 0.1, 0.3, 1.5, 3 and 10 mg/kg. Of the 50 or so patients in dose escalation, some 19 had hepatocellular carcinoma, approximately 15 had melanoma, 9 had renal cell carcinoma and 9 had head and neck cancer. A male proportion of under 85% and a mean age of 60 years, ranging from about 20 to 79, were recorded for the dose-escalation cohort. Patients were allowed to have had prior anti-PD-1, anti-PD-L1 or anti-CTLA-4 therapy, and 40% to 45% of the dose-escalation patients had previously received checkpoint inhibitors. Partial responses were achieved by three dose-escalation patients, of whom one had hepatocellular carcinoma and two had cutaneous melanoma. The point of sequencing TCRbeta in the periphery was to test whether ivuxolimab changed TCR sequence diversity and drove clonal T-cell expansion. The paper covers the monotherapy dose-escalation part of the phase I ivuxolimab trial, which included N of about 51 patients.

The trial excluded patients who had a history of autoimmune disease or who were on systemic immunosuppression. In every dose cohort, peripheral blood was drawn for TCR sequencing at baseline, cycle 4 day 1, and cycle 7 day 1. The samples were taken from a phase I, first-in-human, multicenter, open-label dose-escalation trial of ivuxolimab. Adults with locally advanced or metastatic melanoma, renal cell carcinoma, hepatocellular carcinoma or head and neck squamous cell carcinoma were enrolled in the trial. CD4+ and CD8+ T cells were sorted separately from peripheral blood before TCR sequencing. The junction shows trimming of 0 bases on V and 4 bases on J, plus 11 bases between the germline ends. CDR1 is given as MNHEY and CDR2 as SVGAGI, both from the germline V gene. The CDR3, cysteine through phenylalanine, is 15 amino acids long. The DNA shown is the 45-base CDR3, in frame from base 1. What the research found in general, with its limitations: The antigen specificity of the peripheral T cells that underwent clonal expansion was not determined. After ivuxolimab, more expanded clones were found on average in CD8+ T cells than in CD4+ T cells. Low levels of normalized T-cell clonal expansion were also shown by some nonresponding patients. In partial responders in the 0.1-3.0 mg/kg groups, normalized peripheral clonal expansion was found to be among the lowest, especially among CD8+ T cells. At doses of 0.1 to 3.0 mg/kg, clonal expansion of both CD4+ and CD8+ blood T cells was observed from baseline to week 6.

For sequencing of the TCRbeta CDR3 region, genomic DNA was extracted from the sorted cells. TCRbeta CDR3 regions were sequenced using the immunoSEQ Assay. Not all clones reach the TCRdb copy of this immuneACCESS table, which keeps in-frame sequences only. Checked studies attribute under half of the gap to unresolved V genes and leave the rest unexplained. For this sample there are some 50,000 clones; about nine tenths appear just once. The ten largest clones represent 5.4% of the sample. Recombination connected TRBV6-5 to TRBJ2-3; the D segment could be TRBD2, given 7 matching bases. This specimen was CD4+ or CD8+ T cells sorted from blood, taken in a trial of the OX40 agonist ivuxolimab. The sequence derives from an adult with an advanced solid tumor such as melanoma, head and neck, liver or kidney cancer. The nucleotide sequence is TGTGCCAGCAGTTACTCGATGGGGGGGCCAGATACGCAGTATTTT. Its protein is CASSYSMGGPDTQYF.